The 5 T cell receptor beta chains below all came from one sample that was sequenced in a study of blood T cell repertoires in COVID-19. The repertoire was sequenced with immunoSEQ multiplex PCR; TCRdb's copy has only in-frame clones and lacks some. The data hold hundreds of thousands of clones, with around 87% observed a single time. The sequenced material came from peripheral blood. The receptors derive from a woman aged 45-65 years with COVID-19, enrolled during active disease.

The V call is TRBV7-9, the J call TRBJ2-3; tentatively, D is TRBD1 (6 bases). This CDR3 has 17 amino acids. CDR1 is SEHNR, CDR2 FQNEAQ, per germline (reference sequence). V was clipped by 1 base and J by 3 bases, with 17 bases between them. The CDR3 protein is CASSLDGGRRRTDTQYF. The DNA for the CDR3 is TGTGCCAGCAGCTTAGATGGGGGCAGGCGGCGGACAGATACGCAGTATTTT.

This clone showed up just a few times. The gene calls are TRBV15 and TRBJ2-1, with D hard to call. This CDR3 contains 13 residues. V was shortened by 5 bases and J by 7 bases, with 12 bases between the two germline ends. In germline, CDR1 is LNHNV, CDR2 YYDKDF (reference sequence). The CDR3 nucleotides read TGTGCCACCAGCGCCCAGACCGGGAATGAGCAGTTCTTC. It specifies CATSAQTGNEQFF.

This sequence joins TRBV25-1 and TRBJ2-7; 9 positions match TRBD2. V was pared by 5 bases and J by 0 bases, with 2 bases of the junction left unmatched. This CDR3 is built from 14 residues. CDR1 and CDR2 from the germline V gene are MGHDK and SYGVNS. CDR3 in DNA: TGTGCCAGCAGTCCGACTAGCGGCTCCTACGAGCAGTACTTC. Amino acids: CASSPTSGSYEQYF.

This chain joins TRBV7-9 and TRBJ2-6; TRBD2 might be the D (5 bases). The germline gives CDR1 SEHNR, CDR2 FQNEAQ (reference sequence). V lost 4 bases, J lost 0 bases, and 16 bases lay in between. The CDR3 extends over 18 amino acids. Here the CDR3 DNA reads TGTGCCAGCAGCTCGCGCCAAAGAGGGAACTCTGGGGCCAACGTCCTGACTTTC. Protein product: CASSSRQRGNSGANVLTF.

The chain links TRBV5-1 to TRBJ1-5; the D gene is possibly TRBD1 (6 bases). V dropped 0 bases and J dropped 4 bases, with 11 bases sitting between them. Germline assignment: CDR1 SGHRS and CDR2 YFSETQ. The CDR3 sequence is 15 residues long. CDR3 loop: CASSLAGTYNQPQHF. CDR3 DNA sequence: TGCGCCAGCAGCTTGGCGGGGACATATAATCAGCCCCAGCATTTT.